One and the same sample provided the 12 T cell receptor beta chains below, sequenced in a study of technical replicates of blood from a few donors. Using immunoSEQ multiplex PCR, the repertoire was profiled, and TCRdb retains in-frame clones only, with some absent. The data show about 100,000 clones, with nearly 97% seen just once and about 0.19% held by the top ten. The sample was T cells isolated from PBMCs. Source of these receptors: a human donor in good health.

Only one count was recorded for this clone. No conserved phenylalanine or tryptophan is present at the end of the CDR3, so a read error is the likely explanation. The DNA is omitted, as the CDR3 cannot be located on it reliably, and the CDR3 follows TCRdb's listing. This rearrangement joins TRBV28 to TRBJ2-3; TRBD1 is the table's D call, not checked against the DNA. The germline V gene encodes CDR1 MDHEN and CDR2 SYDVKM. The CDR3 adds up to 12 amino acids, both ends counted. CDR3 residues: CASSFRQGPLGL.

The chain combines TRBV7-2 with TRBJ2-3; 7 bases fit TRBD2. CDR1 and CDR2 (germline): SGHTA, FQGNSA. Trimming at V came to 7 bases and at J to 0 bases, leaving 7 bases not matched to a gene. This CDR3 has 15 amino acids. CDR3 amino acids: CASMSGGSSTDTQYF. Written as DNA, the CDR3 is TGTGCCAGCATGTCCGGGGGGTCTAGCACAGATACGCAGTATTTT.

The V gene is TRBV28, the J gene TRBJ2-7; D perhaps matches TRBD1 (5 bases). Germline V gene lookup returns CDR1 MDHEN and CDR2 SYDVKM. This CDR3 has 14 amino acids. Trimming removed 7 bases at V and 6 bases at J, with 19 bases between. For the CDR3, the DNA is TGTGCCAGCACGACGGACCGAGACAGAACCGAGCAGTACTTC. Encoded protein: CASTTDRDRTEQYF.

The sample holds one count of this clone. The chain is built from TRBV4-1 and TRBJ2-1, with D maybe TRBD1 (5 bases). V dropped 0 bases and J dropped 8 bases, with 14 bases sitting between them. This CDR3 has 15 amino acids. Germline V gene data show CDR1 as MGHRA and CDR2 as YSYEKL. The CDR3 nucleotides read TGCGCCAGCAGCCAAGAAGCAGGGCAGGGCGATGAGCAGTTCTTC. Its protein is CASSQEAGQGDEQFF.

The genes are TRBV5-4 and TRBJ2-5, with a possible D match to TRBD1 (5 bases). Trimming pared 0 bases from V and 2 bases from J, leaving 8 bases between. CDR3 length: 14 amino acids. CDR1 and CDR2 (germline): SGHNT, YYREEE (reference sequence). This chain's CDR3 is CASSLEGLQETQYF. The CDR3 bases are TGTGCCAGCAGCTTGGAGGGGCTGCAAGAGACCCAGTACTTC.

Here the CDR3 DNA reads TGTGCCAGCAGCTTGTACCGGGACAGGGTATGGGGCTACACCTTC. Translation: CASSLYRDRVWGYTF. The chain employs TRBV7-9 and TRBJ1-2; TRBD1 matches at 9 bases. V lost 3 bases and J lost 8; bases outside the gene matches: 10. The V gene's germline CDR1 is SEHNR and CDR2 FQNEAQ (reference sequence). The CDR3 is 15 residues long.

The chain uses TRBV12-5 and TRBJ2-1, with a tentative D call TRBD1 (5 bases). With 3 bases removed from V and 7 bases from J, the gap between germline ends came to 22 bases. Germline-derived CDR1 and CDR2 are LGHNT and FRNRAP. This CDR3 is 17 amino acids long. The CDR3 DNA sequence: TGTGCTAGTGGTTTCCACCCCAGGCAGGGTTTCTGGAATGAGCAGTTCTTC. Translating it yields CASGFHPRQGFWNEQFF. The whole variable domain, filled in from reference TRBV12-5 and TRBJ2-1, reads DARVTQTPRHKVTEMGQEVTMRCQPILGHNTVFWYRQTMMQGLELLAYFRNRAPLDDSGMPKDRFSAEMPDATLATLKIQPSEPRDSAVYFCASGFHPRQGFWNEQFFGPGTRLTVL.

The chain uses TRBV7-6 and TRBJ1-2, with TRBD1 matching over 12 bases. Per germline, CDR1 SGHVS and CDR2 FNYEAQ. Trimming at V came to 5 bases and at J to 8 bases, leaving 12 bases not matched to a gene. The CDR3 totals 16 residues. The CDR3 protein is CASSPTSGTGGFGYTF. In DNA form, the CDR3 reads TGTGCCAGCAGCCCCACTTCCGGGACAGGGGGCTTCGGCTACACCTTC.

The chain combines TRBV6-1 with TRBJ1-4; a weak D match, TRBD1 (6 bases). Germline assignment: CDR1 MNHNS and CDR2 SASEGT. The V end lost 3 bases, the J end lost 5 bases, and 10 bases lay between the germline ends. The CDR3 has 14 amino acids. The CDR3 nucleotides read TGTGCCAGCAGTGAGGGAGGGGGAAATGAAAAACTGTTTTTT. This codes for CASSEGGGNEKLFF.

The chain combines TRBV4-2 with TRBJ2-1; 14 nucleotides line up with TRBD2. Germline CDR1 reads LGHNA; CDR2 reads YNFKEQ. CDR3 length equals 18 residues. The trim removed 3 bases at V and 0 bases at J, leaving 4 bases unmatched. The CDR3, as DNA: TGTGCCAGCAGCCAGGGACTAGCGGGAGCGACCTCCTACAATGAGCAGTTCTTC. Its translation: CASSQGLAGATSYNEQFF.

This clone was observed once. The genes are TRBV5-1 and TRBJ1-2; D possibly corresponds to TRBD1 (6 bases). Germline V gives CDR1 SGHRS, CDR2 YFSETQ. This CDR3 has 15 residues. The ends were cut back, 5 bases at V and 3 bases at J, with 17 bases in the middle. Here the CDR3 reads CASSYDPGEHYGYTF. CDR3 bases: TGCGCCAGCAGTTACGACCCAGGGGAACACTATGGCTACACCTTC.

CDR3 sequence (DNA): TGTGCCAGCAGGGACAAAACTGAAGCTTTCTTT. This codes for CASRDKTEAFF. The chain joins TRBV7-9 to TRBJ1-1, with TRBD1 as a possible D gene (5 bases). V was cut by 6 bases and J by 5 bases, with 7 bases left in between. This CDR3 contains 11 residues. The germline V gene encodes CDR1 SEHNR and CDR2 FQNEAQ (reference sequence). The whole variable domain, remainder taken from reference TRBV7-9 and TRBJ1-1, is DTGVSQNPRHKITKRGQNVTFRCDPISEHNRLYWYRQTLGQGPEFLTYFQNEAQLEKSRLLSDRFSAERPKGSFSTLEIQRTEQGDSAMYLCASRDKTEAFFGQGTRLTVV.